Each of the 22 T cell receptor beta chains below was sequenced from the same sample in a study of blood T cell repertoires in COVID-19. TCRdb's copy holds only in-frame clones and misses some; the assay was immunoSEQ multiplex PCR. The repertoire has some 48,000 clones, about 82% of them found once; the top ten carry roughly 15%. Input material: peripheral blood. The receptor set was obtained from a human donor in a cohort sampled during active COVID-19.

The rearrangement joins TRBV2 to TRBJ2-7; D not resolved. The V end was cut by 3 bases, the J end by 1 base, with 7 bases between. Germline V gene data show CDR1 as SNHLY and CDR2 as FYNNEI. The CDR3 is made up of 13 amino acids. CDR3 sequence: CASSDPGSYEQYF. The CDR3 nucleotides read TGTGCCAGCAGTGACCCGGGTTCCTACGAGCAGTACTTC.

V and J are TRBV5-1 and TRBJ2-7; 11 bases align to TRBD1. The V gene's germline CDR1 is SGHRS and CDR2 YFSETQ. This CDR3 has 16 amino acids. The V gene end was trimmed by 4 bases and the J gene end by 3 bases; junction bases not matched to a gene: 9. CDR3 region: CASSISGTGGIYEQYF. DNA for the CDR3: TGCGCCAGCAGCATCTCCGGGACAGGGGGGATCTACGAGCAGTACTTC.

In its sample, this clone was seen a few times. This chain connects TRBV5-4 to TRBJ2-7; TRBD2 matches at 16 bases. Germline CDR1 SGHNT, CDR2 YYREEE (reference sequence). V shed 4 bases, J shed 3 bases, and the junction held 7 bases outside the gene matches. The CDR3 contains 17 residues. The CDR3 loop is CASSAGTSGRAFYEQYF. Written as DNA, the CDR3 is TGTGCCAGCAGCGCCGGGACTAGCGGGAGGGCCTTCTACGAGCAGTACTTC.

The CDR3 here is CASSESSGLGYTF. The CDR3 DNA reads as TGTGCCAGCAGTGAGTCTTCAGGGCTGGGCTACACCTTC. This chain uses TRBV2 with TRBJ1-2, with D possibly TRBD1 on 5 matching bases. CDR3 length equals 13 residues. Looked up from germline, CDR1 is SNHLY and CDR2 is FYNNEI. Trimming shortened V by 3 bases and J by 8 bases, and 13 bases separated the two germline ends.

The chain is built from TRBV6-5 and TRBJ1-1, with 7 bases identical to TRBD1. This CDR3 contains 15 residues. Looked up from germline, CDR1 is MNHEY and CDR2 is SVGAGI. V lost 7 bases to trimming and J lost 4 bases; unmatched junction nucleotides: 12. CDR3 bases: TGTGCCAGCACCACCGACAGGGCTCGGGCCACTGAAGCTTTCTTT. Residues: CASTTDRARATEAFF.

The chain links TRBV5-1 to TRBJ1-1, with D hard to call. This CDR3 region has 13 residues. Deletions cut 5 bases from V and 0 bases from J, with 8 bases between. CDR1 and CDR2 (germline): SGHRS, YFSETQ. CDR3 sequence: CASSPVMNTEAFF. CDR3 bases: TGCGCCAGCAGTCCAGTTATGAACACTGAAGCTTTCTTT.

The chain employs TRBV21-1 and TRBJ2-5; TRBD2, the table's D call, was not compared with the DNA. TRBV21-1 constitutes a pseudogene. The CDR3 consists of 15 residues. CDR3 sequence reads: CASSKERGGQETQYF. The CDR3, as DNA: TGTGCCAGCAGCAAGGAGAGGGGGGGGCAAGAGACCCAGTACTTC.

This rearrangement joins TRBV7-2 to TRBJ2-7; D gene unclear. Germline V CDR1 and CDR2: SGHTA, FQGNSA. Trimming left V 5 bases short and J 3 bases short, with 17 bases between. The CDR3 consists of 15 residues. The CDR3 coding sequence is TGTGCCAGCAGCACCGTCCCCACCCTATACTACGAGCAGTACTTC. It specifies CASSTVPTLYYEQYF. The full variable domain, with the rest looked up from reference TRBV7-2 and TRBJ2-7, is GAGVSQSPSNKVTEKGKDVELRCDPISGHTALYWYRQSLGQGLEFLIYFQGNSAPDKSGLPSDRFSAERTGGSVSTLTIQRTQQEDSAVYLCASSTVPTLYYEQYFGPGTRLTVT.

The V and J genes are TRBV7-2 and TRBJ2-3; tentatively, D is TRBD1 (5 bases). The germline CDR1 and CDR2 sequences are SGHTA and FQGNSA. The CDR3 is 15 residues long. The germline V and J ends were trimmed by 1 base and 2 bases, with 10 bases remaining between them. This CDR3 reads CASSLGGLPTDTQYF. The CDR3 nucleotides read TGTGCCAGCAGCTTAGGGGGCCTACCCACAGATACGCAGTATTTT.

This clone was observed once. V gene TRBV12-3 or TRBV12-4 combines with J gene TRBJ2-7; TRBD2 agrees at 7 bases. CDR3 size: 13 residues. After removal of 8 bases from V and 6 bases from J, the junction contained 10 bases not matched to a gene. DNA for the CDR3: TGTGCCAGCGGCAGACTAGCCTTGGGCGAGCAGTACTTC. The encoded protein is CASGRLALGEQYF.

This clone was counted only a few times. The rearrangement links TRBV20-1 to TRBJ1-3, with a weak D call TRBD1 (5 bases). This CDR3 region has 15 residues. Germline assignment: CDR1 DFQATT and CDR2 SNEGSKA (reference sequence). With 3 bases removed from V and 3 bases from J, the gap between germline ends came to 15 bases. The CDR3 nucleotides are TGCAGTGCTAGTTGGGATGGGGCTGGTGGAAACACCATATATTTT. Protein sequence: CSASWDGAGGNTIYF.

V is TRBV2 and J is TRBJ2-3; 10 bases are shared with TRBD1. V shed 6 bases, J shed 3 bases, and the junction held 6 bases outside the gene matches. The CDR3 spans 15 residues. Germline V CDR1 and CDR2: SNHLY, FYNNEI. CDR3 sequence (DNA): TGTGCCAGCAGCCTCGGGACAGGGGCGACAGATACGCAGTATTTT. Translating gives CASSLGTGATDTQYF.

A note on this clone: At one end, the junction sequence differs from germline, possibly due to a read error. The chain links TRBV30 to TRBJ1-6, with D possibly TRBD1 on 6 matching bases. The CDR3 extends over 13 amino acids. Germline loops: CDR1 GTSNPN, CDR2 SVGIG (reference sequence). The CDR3 sequence: CACSEQGDSPLHF. CDR3 DNA: TGTGCCTGTAGTGAACAGGGAGATTCACCCCTCCACTTT.

The gene calls are TRBV9 and TRBJ1-2, with 9 bases that match TRBD1. CDR3 length: 17 residues. Germline lookup yields CDR1 SGDLS and CDR2 YYNGEE. V lost 4 bases and J lost 8; bases outside the gene matches: 18. CDR3 DNA sequence: TGTGCCAGCAGCCCAGATGGGGGATTGACAGGGGGAAGCGGCTACACCTTC. Its protein product is CASSPDGGLTGGSGYTF.

This chain connects TRBV10-3 to TRBJ1-5, with TRBD1 as a possible D gene (5 bases). CDR1 and CDR2 from the germline V gene are ENHRY and SYGVKD. V was pared by 10 bases and J by 0 bases, with 10 bases between. The CDR3 is 13 amino acids. CDR3 region: CATGGNSNQPQHF. The CDR3, as DNA: TGTGCCACCGGGGGGAATAGCAATCAGCCCCAGCATTTT.

The CDR3 loop reads CASGRSGETGELFF. The CDR3 DNA sequence: TGCGCCAGCGGGCGTAGCGGGGAGACCGGGGAGCTGTTTTTT. The J gene is TRBJ2-2, the V gene TRBV5-1; 8 bases line up with TRBD2. CDR3 length: 14 amino acids. V was pared by 7 bases and J by 5 bases, with 7 bases of the junction left unmatched. Germline V lookup: CDR1 SGHRS, CDR2 YFSETQ.

This chain uses TRBV7-9 with TRBJ2-5; possible D gene TRBD1, 5 bases. There are 16 residues in the CDR3. The V gene's germline CDR1 is SEHNR and CDR2 FQNEAQ (reference sequence). Between the trimmed V and J ends, which lost 4 bases and 4 bases, there was a span of 19 bases. CDR3 sequence: CASSWLGQGKVETQYF. The DNA of the CDR3 is TGTGCCAGCAGCTGGCTTGGGCAGGGAAAAGTAGAGACCCAGTACTTC.

The rearrangement uses TRBV2 and TRBJ1-3; weak D call: TRBD1 (5 bases). The CDR3 length is 15 residues. V lost 1 base and J lost 3, with 10 bases in between. CDR1 is SNHLY and CDR2 is FYNNEI in the germline V gene. The CDR3 DNA reads TGTGCCAGCAGTGAAGGACAGACTCATGGAAACACCATATATTTT. This codes for CASSEGQTHGNTIYF.

The gene calls are TRBV7-9 and TRBJ1-1; 11 nucleotides line up with TRBD1. Losses at the gene ends were 2 bases for V and 6 bases for J; bases not matched to a gene: 8. The CDR3 covers 16 residues. Germline V gives CDR1 SEHNR, CDR2 FQNEAQ (reference sequence). DNA for the CDR3: TGTGCCAGCAGCTTATTCGGGACAGGGGGTCTCGCTGAAGCTTTCTTT. Its translation: CASSLFGTGGLAEAFF.

In this sample, this clone turned up once. The CDR3 spells CASSEGHGGNEQFF. The CDR3 bases are TGTGCCAGCAGTGAAGGCCATGGCGGGAATGAGCAGTTCTTC. V and J are TRBV2 and TRBJ2-1; possible D gene TRBD2, 5 bases. V lost 1 base and J 7 bases, leaving 11 bases between the germline ends. CDR3 length: 14 amino acids. Germline CDR1 and CDR2: SNHLY and FYNNEI.

CDR3 nucleotide sequence: TGTGCCAGCAGATATCAGGGTTCTGGAAACACCATATATTTT. Encoded protein: CASRYQGSGNTIYF. This sequence joins TRBV28 and TRBJ1-3; possibly TRBD1 for D (5 bases). V was shortened by 6 bases and J by 1 base, with 10 bases between the two germline ends. Germline V gene sequence: CDR1 MDHEN, CDR2 SYDVKM. The CDR3 extends over 14 amino acids.

V usage is TRBV5-1 and J usage is TRBJ1-1; tentatively, D is TRBD1 (6 bases). The CDR3 is made up of 16 amino acids. Germline V gene data show CDR1 as SGHRS and CDR2 as YFSETQ. V was clipped by 4 bases and J by 5 bases, with 21 bases between them. The CDR3 loop is CASSPLAGADGTEAFF. The CDR3 coding sequence is TGCGCCAGCAGCCCGCTGGCGGGGGCAGATGGAACTGAAGCTTTCTTT. Full variable domain (outside the CDR3, taken from reference TRBV5-1 and TRBJ1-1): KAGVTQTPRYLIKTRGQQVTLSCSPISGHRSVSWYQQTPGQGLQFLFEYFSETQRNKGNFPGRFSGRQFSNSRSEMNVSTLELGDSALYLCASSPLAGADGTEAFFGQGTRLTVV.